Listed here are 20 T cell receptor beta chains from one sample, sequenced in a study of molecular identifiers for immune sequencing clone quantification. TCRdb redid the calling of the PCR reads with MiXCR, one entry per CDR3 protein. The sample consists of 250,000 to 400,000 distinct CDR3 sequences, about a fifth of them appearing once. Sequencing was done on a sample of naive CD8+ T cells from blood, with Jurkat cell RNA spiked in. Indicated subset: FACS-sorted CD8+CD4-CCR7+CD45RA+ naive T cells. The receptor set was obtained from a human donor in good health. Some libraries in this study had Jurkat cell RNA spiked in.

J is TRBJ2-3 and V is TRBV27, with D uncertain. The germline gives CDR1 MNHEY, CDR2 SMNVEV (reference sequence). The length of the CDR3 is 15 residues. Trimming left V 7 bases short and J 2 bases short, with 16 bases between. CDR3 nucleotide sequence: TGTGCCAGCAATGCCGGGCCCTACTTCACAGATACGCAGTATTTT. Encoded protein: CASNAGPYFTDTQYF.

There are many counts of this clonotype. This chain uses TRBV14 with TRBJ1-1, with 7 nucleotides matching TRBD1. CDR3 length: 13 residues. The V segment lost 6 bases and the J segment 6 bases; nucleotides outside the gene matches: 7. Looked up from germline, CDR1 is SGHDN and CDR2 is FVKESK. Here the CDR3 reads CASRQGQTPEAFF. The CDR3 nucleotides read TGTGCCAGCAGACAGGGACAGACCCCTGAAGCTTTCTTT.

This clonotype has at least ten counts. The J gene is TRBJ2-7, the V gene TRBV10-3; D gene ambiguous. Germline lookup yields CDR1 ENHRY and CDR2 SYGVKD. V lost 6 bases and J 0 bases, leaving 12 bases between the germline ends. The CDR3 covers 14 residues. Here the CDR3 DNA reads TGTGCCATCAGCGAGACCTCGAGCTCCTACGAGCAGTACTTC. It yields the protein CAISETSSSYEQYF.

This clonotype was counted many times. V and J are TRBV9 and TRBJ1-1, with D perhaps TRBD1 (6 bases). The CDR3 consists of 15 residues. The ends were cut back, 0 bases at V and 5 bases at J, with 14 bases in the middle. Germline V lookup: CDR1 SGDLS, CDR2 YYNGEE. The CDR3 coding sequence is TGTGCCAGCAGCGTAGATGGGGGCGCGGGGACTGAAGCTTTCTTT. Its translation: CASSVDGGAGTEAFF.

This clonotype was picked up many times. CDR3 region: CASSKGRGITEAFF. For the CDR3, the DNA is TGTGCCAGCAGCAAGGGCAGGGGCATCACTGAAGCTTTCTTT. The chain employs TRBV13 and TRBJ1-1, with D possibly TRBD1 on 6 matching bases. The CDR3 extends over 14 amino acids. With 5 bases removed from V and 4 bases from J, the gap between germline ends came to 14 bases. The germline V gene encodes CDR1 PRHDT and CDR2 FYEKMQ (reference sequence).

The table lists this clonotype with many counts. J is TRBJ2-1 and V is TRBV14; a weak D match, TRBD2 (5 bases). CDR3 length equals 15 residues. Germline CDR1 reads SGHDN; CDR2 reads FVKESK. V was cut by 3 bases and J by 0 bases, with 9 bases left in between. The CDR3 bases are TGTGCCAGCAGCCAGAGGGCGAGCTCCTACAATGAGCAGTTCTTC. Encoded protein: CASSQRASSYNEQFF.

In this sample, this clonotype turned up many times. The V gene is TRBV5-8, the J gene TRBJ1-5; D is unresolved. The CDR3 sequence is 14 residues long. Deletions cut 7 bases from V and 1 base from J, with 12 bases between. In germline, CDR1 is SGHTS, CDR2 YDEGEE. In nucleotides, the CDR3 is TGTGCCAGCCTTCCACAGAACAGCAATCAGCCCCAGCATTTT. Protein sequence: CASLPQNSNQPQHF.

This clonotype showed up just a few times. Compared with germline, one end of the junction differs, possibly owing to a read error. The gene calls are TRBV12-3 or TRBV12-4 and TRBJ1-1; no firm D call. This CDR3 contains 14 residues. CDR3 bases: TGTGCCTGCAGTTTAGAATCCAACTTCGCTGAAGCTTTCTTT. Protein: CACSLESNFAEAFF.

Worth noting for this clonotype: This could be a read error, since a much larger clone is one nucleotide away. The genes are TRBV6-1 and TRBJ2-5, with D possibly being TRBD2 (6 bases). The ends were cut back, 6 bases at V and 13 bases at J, with 18 bases in the middle. Germline values: CDR1 MNHNS, CDR2 SASEGT. The CDR3 has 12 amino acids. CDR3 amino acids: CASSHTGGDRYF. Written as DNA, the CDR3 is TGTGCCAGCAGCCACACCGGGGGAGACCGGTACTTC.

This chain connects TRBV7-2 to TRBJ2-1; TRBD2 matches at 7 bases. The CDR3 extends over 16 amino acids. V shed 7 bases, J shed 0 bases, and the junction held 9 bases outside the gene matches. Germline V gives CDR1 SGHTA, CDR2 FQGNSA. CDR3 region: CASTPGGGGSYNEQFF. In DNA, the CDR3 is TGTGCCAGCACTCCTGGGGGGGGGGGCTCCTACAATGAGCAGTTCTTC.

This clonotype was counted a few times. The chain uses TRBV5-7 and TRBJ1-5, with D perhaps TRBD1 (6 bases). TRBV5-7 is identified as an open reading frame with a role that is uncertain. V was trimmed by 5 bases and J by 7 bases, leaving 13 bases between them. The CDR3 length is 13 residues. This CDR3 reads CASSEKGQQPQHF. For the CDR3, the DNA is TGTGCCAGCAGTGAGAAGGGACAACAGCCCCAGCATTTT.

This clonotype was recorded many times. CDR3 in amino acids: CASSYQTGLNTEAFF. CDR3 DNA: TGTGCCAGCAGTTACCAAACAGGGCTGAACACTGAAGCTTTCTTT. This rearrangement joins TRBV3-1 to TRBJ1-1, with TRBD1 as a possible D gene (6 bases). The CDR3 extends over 15 amino acids. Trimming shortened V by 6 bases and J by 0 bases, and 14 bases separated the two germline ends. Germline V gene sequence: CDR1 LGHDT, CDR2 YNNKEL (reference sequence).

Ten or more counts support this clonotype. This chain uses TRBV7-9 with TRBJ1-1; possible D gene TRBD1, 5 bases. The CDR3 extends over 12 amino acids. Germline-derived CDR1 and CDR2 are SEHNR and FQNEAQ (reference sequence). V lost 5 bases and J lost 11, with 15 bases in between. Here the CDR3 DNA reads TGTGCCAGCAGCATGATGGGGGGGGAGGCTTTCTTT. This codes for CASSMMGGEAFF. The full variable domain, rest sourced from reference TRBV7-9 and TRBJ1-1, is DTGVSQNPRHKITKRGQNVTFRCDPISEHNRLYWYRQTLGQGPEFLTYFQNEAQLEKSRLLSDRFSAERPKGSFSTLEIQRTEQGDSAMYLCASSMMGGEAFFGQGTRLTVV.

This clonotype was detected many times. This CDR3 reads CASSHVGWAQETQYF. The CDR3 DNA is TGTGCCAGCAGCCACGTAGGTTGGGCCCAAGAGACCCAGTACTTC. The rearrangement uses TRBV21-1 and TRBJ2-5. TRBV21-1 constitutes a pseudogene. CDR3 length: 15 amino acids.

The table lists this clonotype with a few counts. The chain joins TRBV12-3 or TRBV12-4 to TRBJ2-5; maybe TRBD2 (7 bases). There are 13 residues in the CDR3. Deletions cut 10 bases from V and 7 bases from J, with 19 bases between. The CDR3 spells CATAGAGGGTQYF. The CDR3 coding sequence is TGTGCCACCGCGGGGGCCGGTGGAGGGACCCAGTACTTC.

This clonotype appeared many times. This chain connects TRBV5-8 to TRBJ2-7; D call uncertain. V lost 4 bases, J lost 0 bases, and 14 bases lay in between. Per the germline V gene, CDR1 is SGHTS and CDR2 is YDEGEE. This CDR3 has 15 amino acids. CDR3 protein: CASSMAYGYSYEQYF. CDR3 DNA: TGTGCCAGCAGCATGGCCTACGGGTACTCCTACGAGCAGTACTTC.

This clonotype was counted between two and nine times. The chain joins TRBV7-6 to TRBJ2-7; 7 positions agree with TRBD2. The CDR3 loop spans 17 amino acids. J gave up 4 bases and V 5 bases, and 17 bases lay outside the gene matches. Germline lookup yields CDR1 SGHVS and CDR2 FNYEAQ. CDR3 amino acids: CASSLTLADSLPYEQYF. The CDR3 DNA reads as TGTGCCAGCAGCCTAACCCTAGCGGACTCCCTGCCGTACGAGCAGTACTTC.

At least ten counts were recorded for this clonotype. V usage is TRBV4-1 and J usage is TRBJ2-7; D is unclear. The CDR3 sequence is 14 residues long. Germline V gene data show CDR1 as MGHRA and CDR2 as YSYEKL. V shed 1 base and J shed 3 bases, with 10 bases lying between them. CDR3 DNA: TGCGCCAGCAGCCAAGTTCCAGCAGACTACGAGCAGTACTTC. This sequence encodes CASSQVPADYEQYF.

This clonotype was seen at least ten times. This chain joins TRBV7-3 and TRBJ2-5; D unresolved. The germline V and J ends were trimmed by 0 bases and 3 bases, with 8 bases remaining between them. Germline V gene data show CDR1 as SGHTA and CDR2 as FQGTGA. The CDR3 runs 14 residues. The CDR3 bases are TGTGCCAGCAGCTTAACGGGGTGGAAAGAGACCCAGTACTTC. Residues: CASSLTGWKETQYF.

This clonotype was observed a single time. Germline and junction disagree at one end, which may indicate a read error. The chain carries TRBV13 and TRBJ2-2, with D unresolved. The CDR3 spans 12 residues. Germline assignment: CDR1 PRHDT and CDR2 FYEKMQ (reference sequence). The DNA for the CDR3 is TGTGCCGGCAGCACTAACACCGGGGAGCTGTTTTTT. Residues: CAGSTNTGELFF.